What follows describes a single TCR beta chain. These data belong to a study of T cell changes during pregnancy in multiple sclerosis. The V gene's germline CDR1 is SGHDT and CDR2 YYEEEE. V was pared by 2 bases and J by 7 bases, with 10 bases of the junction left unmatched. This CDR3 has 15 amino acids. Clones were sequenced by immunoSEQ multiplex PCR, and TCRdb holds only the in-frame ones, with some missing. The sample gives tens of thousands of clones, approximately 92% of which show up once; 1% to 1.5% is in the top ten. The sequenced sample was peripheral blood. This clonotype was obtained from a female donor with multiple sclerosis, enrolled in a pregnancy study. V gene TRBV5-6 combines with J gene TRBJ1-2; 8 bases match TRBD1. Here the CDR3 reads CASSFFTGGGRGYTF. In DNA, the CDR3 is TGTGCCAGCAGCTTTTTTACAGGGGGAGGACGTGGCTACACCTTC.